A selection of T cell receptor beta chains follows, all from one sample in a study of T cell changes during pregnancy in multiple sclerosis. Libraries were prepared by immunoSEQ multiplex PCR; TCRdb keeps only in-frame clonotypes and omits some of them. The repertoire holds 37,000 or so clones, with more than 90% as singletons. The specimen comprised CD4+ T cells from peripheral blood mononuclear cells, sampled in the second trimester of pregnancy. The origin of the receptors is a female donor with multiple sclerosis, enrolled in a pregnancy study. The CDR3 runs from the conserved cysteine through the conserved F or W. Fields, in order: V gene, clone size, J gene, CDR3 protein. Clone sizes are given selectively: once, few, many, or a class where the clone is expanded.

TRBV7-8	-	TRBJ2-5	CASSSPVGTSGMEETQYF
TRBV29-1	-	TRBJ1-4	CSASRGSNEKLFF
TRBV6-5	-	TRBJ1-1	CASSYRQGSTEAFF
TRBV7-2	-	TRBJ2-7	CASSLVVETYEQYF
TRBV11-3	-	TRBJ2-6	CASAGSGANVLTF
TRBV9	few	TRBJ1-2	CASSAIRAGGYGYTF
TRBV28	-	TRBJ1-2	CASSSPGYGYTF
TRBV7-2	-	TRBJ2-7	CASSPGGQGKDEQYF
TRBV14	-	TRBJ2-1	CASSPLQTNLPYNEQFF
TRBV11-2	-	TRBJ1-2	CASRPGPEHGYTF
TRBV7-6	-	TRBJ1-1	CASSLVAGGENTEAFF
TRBV6-5	-	TRBJ2-1	CASRSGLVGVLFF
TRBV19	-	TRBJ2-7	CASSIGTGSSSYEQYF
TRBV19	-	TRBJ2-7	CASSIESFLAGDSYEQYF
TRBV5-6	-	TRBJ2-7	CASSFEGYEQYF
TRBV5-4	-	TRBJ2-1	CASSLGPENAGYSYNEQFF
TRBV7-2	once	TRBJ2-1	CASSCPGLAETSYNEQFF
TRBV5-1	-	TRBJ2-1	CASSLFGIGDEQFF
TRBV7-9	once	TRBJ1-2	CASSLGGLRDGYTF
TRBV7-2	-	TRBJ2-2	CASSFRDSGELFF
TRBV6-5	once	TRBJ1-1	CASSETGTNTEAFF
TRBV5-1	-	TRBJ1-2	CASSLAAGLLDGYTF
TRBV10-3	medium-sized	TRBJ2-3	CAISAPRTDTQYF
TRBV5-1	-	TRBJ2-5	CASSFPEGQETQYF
TRBV5-1	few	TRBJ1-1	CASSLSGFDTEAFF
TRBV10-2	-	TRBJ2-1	CASSEQGRNEQFF
TRBV12-5	once	TRBJ2-1	CASGPTLAGALF
TRBV5-1	-	TRBJ1-1	CASSLTGPNTEAFF
TRBV6-5	-	TRBJ1-1	CASTLTTGAPGFF
TRBV5-6	once	TRBJ2-7	CASSLVPLAGWAYEQYF
TRBV7-8	-	TRBJ2-1	CASSRQGLGYNEQFF
TRBV4-1	-	TRBJ2-5	CASSQGLAQETQYF
TRBV2	-	TRBJ2-5	CASRAGTSGTVQETQYF
TRBV10-3	few	TRBJ2-1	CAISSGLAGGPDRDGEQFF
TRBV7-2	-	TRBJ1-6	CASSFQGLDSPLHF
TRBV7-9	-	TRBJ1-3	CASSLGQDNTIYF
TRBV7-9	-	TRBJ2-5	CASSSGLLIVNQETQYF
TRBV7-9	-	TRBJ2-7	CASSLGDRVVNHEQYF
TRBV19	-	TRBJ2-5	CATVDRGRDQTQYF
TRBV5-1	-	TRBJ2-7	CASSLRGPEQYF
TRBV5-1	-	TRBJ2-4	CASSPEARSNIQYF
TRBV19	-	TRBJ2-3	CASSLTATSGSWDTQYF
TRBV5-4	-	TRBJ2-3	CASSFGSTDTQYF
TRBV19	-	TRBJ2-1	CASSIGGTSGSHEQFF
TRBV18	-	TRBJ1-1	CASSHSHQDTEAFF
TRBV5-1	-	TRBJ1-2	CASSLDTGGIYGYTF
TRBV10-2	-	TRBJ1-5	CASSDWTDSNQPQHF
TRBV4-3	-	TRBJ2-7	CATTGSEEQYF
TRBV9	-	TRBJ1-2	CASSVALAPEGDYGYTF
TRBV6-6	once	TRBJ2-4	CASSITGTSGNIQYF